This entry lists 13 T cell receptor beta chains sequenced from one sample in a study of T cell repertoires in cytomegalovirus infection. TCRdb redid the calling of the reads with MiXCR, one entry per CDR3 protein. The sample includes 400,000 or so distinct CDR3 sequences, 31% of them seen just once. The sequenced material came from PBMCs. The receptors originated from a human donor in good health (CMV status not recorded). Some clones in this sample may be carry-over from other donors' samples.

The table lists this clonotype with a few counts. The rearrangement uses TRBV15 and TRBJ2-3; D is uncertain. This CDR3 spans 12 amino acids. Germline CDR1 reads LNHNV; CDR2 reads YYDKDF (reference sequence). Trimming removed 5 bases at V and 4 bases at J, with 7 bases between. The CDR3 nucleotides read TGTGCCACCAGCCTCGGGCCAGATACGCAGTATTTT. Protein product: CATSLGPDTQYF.

This clonotype came up a few times. The chain joins TRBV19 to TRBJ1-2; D gene unclear. The CDR3 is made up of 11 amino acids. The germline V gene has CDR1 LNHDA and CDR2 SQIVND (reference sequence). V was clipped by 8 bases and J by 4 bases, with 8 bases between them. CDR3 DNA sequence: TGTGCCAGTCGAACTTTCTATGGCTACACCTTC. Translated, it gives CASRTFYGYTF.

The chain has TRBV10-3 and TRBJ1-1, with D tentatively TRBD1 (5 bases). The V gene's germline CDR1 is ENHRY and CDR2 SYGVKD. CDR3 length: 14 amino acids. The V gene lost 8 bases and the J gene lost 5 bases, with 18 bases spanning the gap. This CDR3 is CAILVGGRLTEAFF. CDR3 DNA sequence: TGTGCCATCTTGGTGGGGGGGAGGTTAACTGAAGCTTTCTTT.

The chain carries TRBV5-5 and TRBJ1-6, with 8 nucleotides matching TRBD1. The CDR3 consists of 16 residues. V trimming: 4 bases; J trimming: 8 bases; junction bases outside the gene matches: 11. From germline, CDR1 is SGHKS and CDR2 YYEKEE (reference sequence). The CDR3 is CASSPTGTGGDSPLHF. CDR3 bases: TGTGCCAGCAGCCCGACCGGGACAGGAGGGGATTCACCCCTCCACTTT.

A note on this clonotype: The conserved closing phenylalanine or tryptophan is absent in this CDR3, likely reflecting a read error. The limits of the CDR3 on the DNA are not certain, so only TCRdb's listed CDR3 is given. V usage is TRBV7-2 and J usage is TRBJ2-1; the DNA was not used to check the table's D call, TRBD1. A total of 16 residues make up the CDR3, ends included. CDR1 and CDR2 (germline): SGHTA, FQGNSA. The CDR3 loop reads CASSLGGTASYNEKFC.

The table lists this clonotype with a few counts. The V gene is TRBV7-2, the J gene TRBJ2-7, with unresolved D. V lost 6 bases to trimming and J lost 1 base, with 10 bases between them. The CDR3 length is 13 residues. CDR1 is SGHTA, CDR2 FQGNSA, per germline. The CDR3 sequence is CASSSAVSYEQYF. The DNA of the CDR3 is TGTGCCAGCAGTTCCGCAGTGTCCTACGAGCAGTACTTC. The full variable domain, rest sourced from reference TRBV7-2 and TRBJ2-7, is GAGVSQSPSNKVTEKGKDVELRCDPISGHTALYWYRQSLGQGLEFLIYFQGNSAPDKSGLPSDRFSAERTGGSVSTLTIQRTQQEDSAVYLCASSSAVSYEQYFGPGTRLTVT.

This rearrangement joins TRBV5-6 to TRBJ1-1, with D possibly being TRBD1 (5 bases). V gave up 8 bases and J gave up 6 bases, with 17 bases separating them. CDR1 is SGHDT, CDR2 YYEEEE, per germline. The CDR3 has 13 residues. The DNA of the CDR3 is TGTGCCAGTCAACCCGGGACTCCTTCTGAAGCTTTCTTT. Its protein is CASQPGTPSEAFF.

This clonotype has only a few counts. This chain links TRBV7-2 with TRBJ1-6; no reliable D call. The CDR3 length is 13 residues. Per germline, CDR1 SGHTA and CDR2 FQGNSA. Trimming took 5 bases from V and 5 from J, leaving 7 bases between them. The CDR3: CASSPPNNSPLHF. The CDR3 region has the DNA TGTGCCAGCAGCCCCCCCAATAATTCACCCCTCCACTTT.

The rearrangement links TRBV2 to TRBJ1-2; D remains ambiguous. Germline V lookup: CDR1 SNHLY, CDR2 FYNNEI. There are 12 residues in the CDR3. V was pared by 6 bases and J by 4 bases, with 9 bases between. CDR3 loop: CASRADGYGYTF. CDR3 sequence (DNA): TGTGCCAGCAGAGCTGACGGCTATGGCTACACCTTC. Looking up the rest from reference TRBV2 and TRBJ1-2 gives the full variable domain: EPEVTQTPSHQVTQMGQEVILRCVPISNHLYFYWYRQILGQKVEFLVSFYNNEISEKSEIFDDQFSVERPDGSNFTLKIRSTKLEDSAMYFCASRADGYGYTFGSGTRLTVV.

This clonotype has ten or more counts. The rearrangement uses TRBV6-5 and TRBJ2-3, with D possibly being TRBD1 or TRBD2 (6 bases each). Trimming left V 7 bases short and J 1 base short, with 15 bases between. There are 15 residues in the CDR3. Germline loops: CDR1 MNHEY, CDR2 SVGAGI. The CDR3 DNA is TGTGCCAGCACCCTGTCAGGGGAGGGCACAGATACGCAGTATTTT. This translates into CASTLSGEGTDTQYF.

This clonotype is medium-sized within its sample. The J gene is TRBJ2-3, the V gene TRBV5-5; perhaps TRBD2 as D (5 bases). The CDR3 is made up of 11 amino acids. V was clipped by 2 bases and J by 13 bases, with 11 bases between them. Germline CDR1 reads SGHKS; CDR2 reads YYEKEE (reference sequence). The CDR3 DNA is TGTGCCAGCAGCTTTGACTCCGGGGAGTATTTT. Translating it yields CASSFDSGEYF.

This clonotype was detected many times. This chain uses TRBV7-2 with TRBJ1-1; D perhaps matches TRBD1 (6 bases). The germline CDR1 and CDR2 sequences are SGHTA and FQGNSA. Trimming cost V 1 base and J 7 bases, with 10 bases left between them. The CDR3 totals 13 residues. CDR3: CASSLVRGSEAFF. In nucleotides, the CDR3 is TGTGCCAGCAGCTTAGTGAGGGGGAGTGAAGCTTTCTTT.

This chain uses TRBV6-5 with TRBJ2-3, with a weak D call TRBD1 (6 bases). The CDR3 is 15 residues long. CDR1 and CDR2 (germline): MNHEY, SVGAGI. V was cut by 2 bases and J by 3 bases, with 12 bases left in between. In nucleotides, the CDR3 is TGTGCCAGCAGTTACAGCGACAGGAATACAGATACGCAGTATTTT. It yields the protein CASSYSDRNTDTQYF.